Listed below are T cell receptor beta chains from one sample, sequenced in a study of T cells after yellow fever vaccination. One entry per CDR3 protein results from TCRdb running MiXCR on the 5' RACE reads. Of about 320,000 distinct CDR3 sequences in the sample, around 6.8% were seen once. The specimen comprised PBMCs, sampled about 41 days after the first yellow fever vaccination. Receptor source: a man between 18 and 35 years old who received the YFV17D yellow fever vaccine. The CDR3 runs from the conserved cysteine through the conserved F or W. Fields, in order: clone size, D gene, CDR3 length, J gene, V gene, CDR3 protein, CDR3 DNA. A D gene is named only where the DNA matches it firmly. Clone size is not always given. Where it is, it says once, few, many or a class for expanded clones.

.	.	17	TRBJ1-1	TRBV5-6	CASSSVGREWMNTEAFF	TGTGCCAGCAGCTCGGTGGGGAGGGAATGGATGAACACTGAAGCTTTCTTT
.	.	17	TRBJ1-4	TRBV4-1	CASSQRSDPRSFGRLFF	TGCGCCAGCAGCCAAAGGTCAGATCCGAGGTCTTTCGGGCGACTGTTTTTT
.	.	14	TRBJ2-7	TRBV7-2	CASSPWGWANEQYF	TGTGCCAGCAGCCCCTGGGGGTGGGCTAACGAGCAGTACTTC
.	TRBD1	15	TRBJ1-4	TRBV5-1	CASRSRTGWEEKLFF	TGCGCCAGCAGATCCAGGACAGGATGGGAAGAAAAACTGTTTTTT
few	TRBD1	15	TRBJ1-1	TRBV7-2	CASRETGGHNTEAFF	TGTGCCAGCAGGGAAACAGGGGGCCACAACACTGAAGCTTTCTTT
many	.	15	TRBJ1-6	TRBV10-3	CAISGGGLNGSPLHF	TGTGCCATCAGTGGAGGGGGTCTAAATGGATCACCCCTCCACTTT
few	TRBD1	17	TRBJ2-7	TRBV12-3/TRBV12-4	CASSLVGGQGVSDEQYF	TGTGCCAGCAGTTTAGTAGGGGGACAGGGGGTTTCGGACGAGCAGTACTTC
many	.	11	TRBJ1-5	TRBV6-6	CASSTASAQHF	TGTGCCAGCAGTACGGCTTCAGCCCAGCATTTT
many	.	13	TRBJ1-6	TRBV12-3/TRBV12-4	CASSAQVRSPLHF	TGTGCCAGCAGCGCGCAAGTTAGATCACCCCTCCACTTT
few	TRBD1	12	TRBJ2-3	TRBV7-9	CASSLKGATQYF	TGTGCCAGCAGCCTAAAGGGGGCTACGCAGTATTTT
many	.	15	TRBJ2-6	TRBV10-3	CAISDSFTGANVLTF	TGTGCCATCAGTGATAGTTTTACTGGGGCCAACGTCCTGACTTTC
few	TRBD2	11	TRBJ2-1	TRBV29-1	CSVGGGNEQFF	TGCAGCGTTGGGGGGGGCAATGAGCAGTTCTTC
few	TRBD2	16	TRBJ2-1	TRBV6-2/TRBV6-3	CASSYTSGRNYNEQFF	TGTGCCAGCAGTTACACTAGCGGGCGGAACTACAATGAGCAGTTCTTC
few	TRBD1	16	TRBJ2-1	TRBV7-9	CASSPNPGQGYNEQFF	TGTGCCAGCAGCCCAAACCCGGGACAGGGCTACAATGAGCAGTTCTTC
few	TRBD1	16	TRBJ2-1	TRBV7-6	CASSGHRDRGGNEQFF	TGTGCCAGCAGCGGCCACCGGGACAGGGGTGGCAATGAGCAGTTCTTC
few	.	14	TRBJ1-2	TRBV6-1	CASSESPRGYGYTF	TGTGCCAGCAGTGAATCTCCCAGGGGCTATGGCTACACCTTC
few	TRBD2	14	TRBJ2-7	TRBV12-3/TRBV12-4	CASSWTSGGEEQYF	TGTGCCAGCAGTTGGACTAGCGGGGGAGAAGAGCAGTACTTC
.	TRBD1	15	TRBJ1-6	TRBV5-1	CASSLNGQGGSPLHF	TGCGCCAGCAGCTTGAATGGACAGGGTGGTTCACCCCTCCACTTT
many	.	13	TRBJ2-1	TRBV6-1	CAVKGLNYNEQFF	TGTGCCGTTAAGGGGCTTAACTACAATGAGCAGTTCTTC
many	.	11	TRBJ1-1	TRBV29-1	CSVGGAWEAFF	TGCAGCGTTGGAGGGGCCTGGGAAGCTTTCTTT
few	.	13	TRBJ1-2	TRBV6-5	CASSYFSGSLTLW	TGTGCCAGCAGTTACTTTTCCGGATCTCTCACCCTTTGG
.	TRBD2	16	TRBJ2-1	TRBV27	CASSLASGGFHNEQFF	TGTGCCAGCAGTTTAGCTAGCGGGGGTTTTCACAATGAGCAGTTCTTC
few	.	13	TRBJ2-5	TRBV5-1	CASSAGRQETQYF	TGCGCCAGCAGCGCCGGGCGGCAAGAGACCCAGTACTTC
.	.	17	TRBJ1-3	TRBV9	CASSSPLGAGIGNTIYF	TGTGCCAGCAGCTCCCCTCTCGGGGCAGGGATAGGGAACACCATATATTTT
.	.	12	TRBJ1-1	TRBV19	CASTLEGRWAFF	TGTGCCAGTACCCTAGAAGGGAGGTGGGCTTTCTTT
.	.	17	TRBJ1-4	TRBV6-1	CASSPSVRGASNEKLFF	TGTGCCAGCAGCCCCTCGGTCCGGGGGGCCTCTAATGAAAAACTGTTTTTT
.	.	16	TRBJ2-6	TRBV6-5	CASSSLRSSGANVLTF	TGTGCCAGCAGTTCGTTACGGAGCTCTGGGGCCAACGTCCTGACTTTC
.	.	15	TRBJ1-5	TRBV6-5	CASSYSYVGDQPQHF	TGTGCCAGCAGTTACTCGTACGTGGGGGATCAGCCCCAGCATTTT
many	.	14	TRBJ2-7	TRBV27	CASSLWDNSYEQYF	TGTGCCAGCAGTTTATGGGACAACTCCTACGAGCAGTACTTC
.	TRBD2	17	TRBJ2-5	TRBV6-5	CASSYSNLAGVRETQYF	TGTGCCAGCAGTTACTCGAACCTAGCGGGGGTTCGAGAGACCCAGTACTTC
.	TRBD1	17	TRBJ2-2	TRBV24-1	CATSDFQGGANTGELFF	TGTGCCACCAGTGATTTTCAAGGGGGCGCGAACACCGGGGAGCTGTTTTTT